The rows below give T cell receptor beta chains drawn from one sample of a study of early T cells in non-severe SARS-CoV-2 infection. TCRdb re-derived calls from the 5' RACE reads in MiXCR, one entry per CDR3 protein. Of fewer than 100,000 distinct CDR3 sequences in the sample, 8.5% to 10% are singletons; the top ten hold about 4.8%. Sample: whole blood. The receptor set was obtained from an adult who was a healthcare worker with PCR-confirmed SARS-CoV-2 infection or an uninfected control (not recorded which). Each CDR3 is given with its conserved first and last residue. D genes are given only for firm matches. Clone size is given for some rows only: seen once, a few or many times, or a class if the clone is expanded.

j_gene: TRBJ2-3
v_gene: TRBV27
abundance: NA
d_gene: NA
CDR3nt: TGTGCCAGCAGTTTTCGGAGGACCACAGATACGCAGTATTTT
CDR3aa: CASSFRRTTDTQYF

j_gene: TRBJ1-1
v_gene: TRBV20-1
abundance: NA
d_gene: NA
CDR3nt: TGCAGTGCTAGGGACAGCCTCATGAACACTGAAGCTTTCTTT
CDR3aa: CSARDSLMNTEAFF

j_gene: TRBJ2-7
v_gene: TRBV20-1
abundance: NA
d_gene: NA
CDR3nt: TGCAGTGCTAGGGGGATGACGGGAGACCTATACGAGCAGTACTTC
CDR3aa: CSARGMTGDLYEQYF

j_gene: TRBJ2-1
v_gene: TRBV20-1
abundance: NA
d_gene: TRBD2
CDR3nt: TGCAGTGCTAGAGCCCCTCGAAGTAGCGGGAGGGTTAATGAGCAGTTCTTC
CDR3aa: CSARAPRSSGRVNEQFF

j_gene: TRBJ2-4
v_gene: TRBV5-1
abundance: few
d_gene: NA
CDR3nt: TGCGCCAGCAGCTCCCCGGGCAGGGGGGACATTCAGTACTTC
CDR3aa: CASSSPGRGDIQYF

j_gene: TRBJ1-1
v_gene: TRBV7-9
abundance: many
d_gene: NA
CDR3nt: TGTGCCAGCACCACTGCCCTGGGGGCTGAAGCTTTCTTT
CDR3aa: CASTTALGAEAFF

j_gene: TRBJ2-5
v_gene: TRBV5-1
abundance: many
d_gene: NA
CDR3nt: TGCGCCAGCAGCTTGGAGAGGGTTGGAGAGACCCAGTACTTC
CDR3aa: CASSLERVGETQYF

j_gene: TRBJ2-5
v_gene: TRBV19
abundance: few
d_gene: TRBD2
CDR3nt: TGTGCCAGTAGTATACCTGGAGCGGGAGGAAGTATCCGGACCCAGTACTTC
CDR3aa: CASSIPGAGGSIRTQYF

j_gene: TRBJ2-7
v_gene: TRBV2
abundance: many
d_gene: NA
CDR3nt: TGTGCCAGCAGTGTGTACGAGCAGTACTTC
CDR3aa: CASSVYEQYF

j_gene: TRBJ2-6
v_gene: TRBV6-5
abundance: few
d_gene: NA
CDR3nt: TGTGCCAGCAGGGACCTTTTCGGGGCCAACGTCCTGACTTTC
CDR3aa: CASRDLFGANVLTF

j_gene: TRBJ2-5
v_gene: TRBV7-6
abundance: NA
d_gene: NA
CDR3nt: TGTGCCAGCAGGCCGCAGGGTGGTGGGGAGACCCAGTACTTC
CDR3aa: CASRPQGGGETQYF

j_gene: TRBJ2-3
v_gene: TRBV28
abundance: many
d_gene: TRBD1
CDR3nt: TGTGCCAGCAGTTTACCTCACGGACAGGGGGCGATGGATACGCAGTATTTT
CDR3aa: CASSLPHGQGAMDTQYF

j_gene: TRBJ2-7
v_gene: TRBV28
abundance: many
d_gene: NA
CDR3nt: TGTGCCAGCAGCCCCCACTCCCTACTAGCAGCCTACGAGCAGTACTTC
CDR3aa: CASSPHSLLAAYEQYF

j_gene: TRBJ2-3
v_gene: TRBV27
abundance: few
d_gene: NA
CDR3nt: TGTGCCAGCAGTCCCTTTGGCAGGAGCACAGATACGCAGTATTTT
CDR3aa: CASSPFGRSTDTQYF

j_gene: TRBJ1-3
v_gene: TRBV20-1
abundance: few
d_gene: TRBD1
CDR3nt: TGCAGTGCTAGAGTGGGACAGGGGCACTCTGGAAACACCATATATTTT
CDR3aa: CSARVGQGHSGNTIYF

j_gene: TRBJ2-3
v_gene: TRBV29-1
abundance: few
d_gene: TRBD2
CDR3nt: TGCAGCGGAGGGACTAGCGGAGATACGCAGTATTTT
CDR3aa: CSGGTSGDTQYF

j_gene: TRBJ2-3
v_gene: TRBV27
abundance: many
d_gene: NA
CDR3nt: TGTGCCAGCAGCCACCTCGAGGGCCGTAGCACAGATACGCAGTATTTT
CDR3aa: CASSHLEGRSTDTQYF

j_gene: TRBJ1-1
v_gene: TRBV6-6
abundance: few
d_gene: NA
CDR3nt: TGTGCCAGCAGTAGAAGAGCGAACACTGAAGCTTTCTTT
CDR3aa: CASSRRANTEAFF